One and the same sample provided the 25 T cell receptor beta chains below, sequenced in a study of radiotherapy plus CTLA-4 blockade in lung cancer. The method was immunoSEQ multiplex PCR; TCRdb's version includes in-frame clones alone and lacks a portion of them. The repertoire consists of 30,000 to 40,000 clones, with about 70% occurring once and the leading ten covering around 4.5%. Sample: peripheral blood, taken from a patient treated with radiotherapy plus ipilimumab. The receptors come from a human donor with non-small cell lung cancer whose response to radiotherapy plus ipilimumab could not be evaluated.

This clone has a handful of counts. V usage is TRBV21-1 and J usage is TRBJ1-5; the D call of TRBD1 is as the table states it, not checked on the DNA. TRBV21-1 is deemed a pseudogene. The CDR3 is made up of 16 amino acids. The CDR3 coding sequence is TGTGCCAGCAGCAAAGTGGGCCAGGGAAGGGATCAGCCCCAGCATTTT. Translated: CASSKVGQGRDQPQHF.

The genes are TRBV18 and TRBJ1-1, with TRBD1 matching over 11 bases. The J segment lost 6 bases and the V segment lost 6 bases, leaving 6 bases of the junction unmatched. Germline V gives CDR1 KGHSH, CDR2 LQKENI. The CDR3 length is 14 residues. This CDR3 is CASSRTGGVAEAFF. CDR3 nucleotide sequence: TGTGCCAGCTCTCGGACAGGGGGCGTGGCTGAAGCTTTCTTT.

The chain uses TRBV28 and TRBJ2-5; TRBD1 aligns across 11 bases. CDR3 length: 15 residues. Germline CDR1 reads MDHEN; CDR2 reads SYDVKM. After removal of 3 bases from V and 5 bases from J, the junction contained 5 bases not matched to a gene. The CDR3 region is CASSFPGTGGETQYF. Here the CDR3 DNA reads TGTGCCAGCAGTTTCCCAGGGACAGGGGGGGAGACCCAGTACTTC.

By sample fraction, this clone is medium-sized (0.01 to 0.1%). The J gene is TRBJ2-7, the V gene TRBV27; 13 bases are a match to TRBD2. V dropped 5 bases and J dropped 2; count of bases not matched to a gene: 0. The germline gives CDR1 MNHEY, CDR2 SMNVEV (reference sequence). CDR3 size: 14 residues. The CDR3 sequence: CASSGLAGAYEQYF. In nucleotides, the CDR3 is TGTGCCAGCAGTGGACTAGCGGGGGCCTACGAGCAGTACTTC.

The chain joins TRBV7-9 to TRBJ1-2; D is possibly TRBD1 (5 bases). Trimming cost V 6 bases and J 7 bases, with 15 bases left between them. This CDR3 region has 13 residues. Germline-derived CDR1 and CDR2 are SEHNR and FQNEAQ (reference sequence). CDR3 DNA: TGTGCCAGCAGTGACTCAGCCCAGGGTGGCTACACCTTC. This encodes CASSDSAQGGYTF.

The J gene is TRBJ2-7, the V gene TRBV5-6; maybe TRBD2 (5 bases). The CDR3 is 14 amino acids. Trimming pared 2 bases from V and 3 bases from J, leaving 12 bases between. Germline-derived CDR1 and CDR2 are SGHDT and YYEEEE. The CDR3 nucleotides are TGTGCCAGCAGCTTAGCGGCGAGTTTCTACGAGCAGTACTTC. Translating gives CASSLAASFYEQYF. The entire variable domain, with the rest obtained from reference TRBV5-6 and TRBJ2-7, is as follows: DAGVTQSPTHLIKTRGQQVTLRCSPKSGHDTVSWYQQALGQGPQFIFQYYEEEERQRGNFPDRFSGHQFPNYSSELNVNALLLGDSALYLCASSLAASFYEQYFGPGTRLTVT.

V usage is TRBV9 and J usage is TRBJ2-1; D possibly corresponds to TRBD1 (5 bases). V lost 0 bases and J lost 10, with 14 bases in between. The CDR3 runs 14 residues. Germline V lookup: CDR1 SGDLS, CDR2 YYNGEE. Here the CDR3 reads CASSVVAQGGEQFF. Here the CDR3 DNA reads TGTGCCAGCAGCGTAGTAGCCCAGGGTGGGGAGCAGTTCTTC.

The CDR3 DNA sequence: TGCGCCAGCAGCTTGGGCGACATGAACAATCAGCCCCAGCATTTT. This encodes CASSLGDMNNQPQHF. The chain has TRBV5-1 and TRBJ1-5; D remains ambiguous. Trimming took off 0 bases at V and 3 bases at J, with 10 bases between the two ends. This CDR3 comprises 15 residues. Germline CDR1 SGHRS, CDR2 YFSETQ.

Here the CDR3 DNA reads TGTGCCAGCAGCCAGCGACCGACAGACCCCTATGGCTACACCTTC. Translated, it gives CASSQRPTDPYGYTF. The J gene is TRBJ1-2, the V gene TRBV5-4; possibly TRBD1 for D (5 bases). V was pared by 4 bases and J by 4 bases, with 17 bases between. CDR1 and CDR2 (germline): SGHNT, YYREEE (reference sequence). This CDR3 region has 15 residues.

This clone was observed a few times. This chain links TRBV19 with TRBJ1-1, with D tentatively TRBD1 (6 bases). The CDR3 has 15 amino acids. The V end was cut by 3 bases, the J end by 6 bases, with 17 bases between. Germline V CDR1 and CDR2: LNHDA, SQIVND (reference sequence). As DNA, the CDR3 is TGTGCCAGTAGTATTAATACCTTGGGACAATCTGAAGCTTTCTTT. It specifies CASSINTLGQSEAFF.

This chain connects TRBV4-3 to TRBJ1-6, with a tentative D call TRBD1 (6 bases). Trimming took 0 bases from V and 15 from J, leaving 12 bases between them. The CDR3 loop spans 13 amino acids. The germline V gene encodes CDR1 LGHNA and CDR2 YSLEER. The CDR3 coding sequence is TGCGCCAGCAGCCAAGATCTAAACAGGGTCCTCCACTTT. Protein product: CASSQDLNRVLHF.

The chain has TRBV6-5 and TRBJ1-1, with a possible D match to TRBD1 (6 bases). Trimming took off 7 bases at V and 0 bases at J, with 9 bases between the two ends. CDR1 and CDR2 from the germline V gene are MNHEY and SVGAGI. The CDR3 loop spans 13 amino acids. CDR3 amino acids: CASTWDMNTEAFF. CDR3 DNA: TGTGCCAGCACATGGGACATGAACACTGAAGCTTTCTTT.

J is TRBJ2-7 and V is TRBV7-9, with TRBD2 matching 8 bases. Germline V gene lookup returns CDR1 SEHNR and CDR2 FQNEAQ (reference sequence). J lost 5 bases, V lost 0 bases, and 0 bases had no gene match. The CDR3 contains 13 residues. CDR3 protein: CASSLASGNEQYF. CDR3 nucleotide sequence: TGTGCCAGCAGCTTAGCTAGCGGGAACGAGCAGTACTTC.

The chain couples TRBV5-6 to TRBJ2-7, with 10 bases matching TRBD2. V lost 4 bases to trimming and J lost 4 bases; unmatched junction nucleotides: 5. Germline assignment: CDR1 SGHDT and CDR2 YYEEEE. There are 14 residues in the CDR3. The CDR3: CASSASGSRYEQYF. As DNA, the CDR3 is TGTGCCAGCAGCGCTAGCGGGAGTAGGTACGAGCAGTACTTC.

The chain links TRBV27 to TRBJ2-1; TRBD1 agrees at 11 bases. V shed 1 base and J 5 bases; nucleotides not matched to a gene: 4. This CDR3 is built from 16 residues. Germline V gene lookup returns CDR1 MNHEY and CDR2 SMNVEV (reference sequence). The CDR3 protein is CASSLWGTGGNNEQFF. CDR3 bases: TGTGCCAGCAGTTTATGGGGGACAGGGGGGAACAATGAGCAGTTCTTC.

CDR3 amino acids: CASSLEGVVGNEQFF. As DNA, the CDR3 is TGTGCCAGCAGCTTAGAGGGAGTCGTTGGCAATGAGCAGTTCTTC. The J gene is TRBJ2-1, the V gene TRBV13; D is possibly TRBD2 (5 bases). Between the trimmed V and J ends, which lost 1 base and 6 bases, there was a span of 13 bases. The CDR3 spans 15 residues. Germline loops: CDR1 PRHDT, CDR2 FYEKMQ (reference sequence). Together with reference TRBV13 and TRBJ2-1, the CDR3 gives the full variable domain: AAGVIQSPRHLIKEKRETATLKCYPIPRHDTVYWYQQGPGQDPQFLISFYEKMQSDKGSIPDRFSAQQFSDYHSELNMSSLELGDSALYFCASSLEGVVGNEQFFGPGTRLTVL.

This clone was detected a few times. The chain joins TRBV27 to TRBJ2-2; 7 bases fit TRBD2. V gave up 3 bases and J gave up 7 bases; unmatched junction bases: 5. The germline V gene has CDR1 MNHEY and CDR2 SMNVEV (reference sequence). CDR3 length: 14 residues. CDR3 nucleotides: TGTGCCAGCAGTTTTGGCGGGAGCGGCGGGGAGCTGTTTTTT. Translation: CASSFGGSGGELFF.

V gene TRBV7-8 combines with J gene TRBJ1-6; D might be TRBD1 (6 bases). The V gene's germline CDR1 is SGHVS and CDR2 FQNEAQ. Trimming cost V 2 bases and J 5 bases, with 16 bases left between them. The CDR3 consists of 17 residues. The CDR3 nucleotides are TGTGCCAGCAGCTTAAGCGGGGGCTTTTCTCATAATTCACCCCTCCACTTT. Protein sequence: CASSLSGGFSHNSPLHF. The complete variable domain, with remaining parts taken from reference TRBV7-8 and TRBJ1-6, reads GAGVSQSPRYKVAKRGQDVALRCDPISGHVSLFWYQQALGQGPEFLTYFQNEAQLDKSGLPSDRFFAERPEGSVSTLKIQRTQQEDSAVYLCASSLSGGFSHNSPLHFGNGTRLTVT.

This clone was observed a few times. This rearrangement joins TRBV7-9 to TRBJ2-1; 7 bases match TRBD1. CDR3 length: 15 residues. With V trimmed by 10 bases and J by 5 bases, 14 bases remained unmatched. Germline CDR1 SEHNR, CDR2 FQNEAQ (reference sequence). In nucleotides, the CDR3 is TGTGCCATCCACCTCGGACAGGCTCAACACAATGAGCAGTTCTTC. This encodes CAIHLGQAQHNEQFF.

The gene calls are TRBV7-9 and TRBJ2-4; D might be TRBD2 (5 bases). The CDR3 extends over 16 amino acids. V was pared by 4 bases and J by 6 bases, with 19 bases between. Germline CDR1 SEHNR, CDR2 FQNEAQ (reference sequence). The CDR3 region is CASSSSTARERNIQYF. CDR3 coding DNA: TGTGCCAGCAGCTCCTCCACGGCTCGGGAAAGAAACATTCAGTACTTC. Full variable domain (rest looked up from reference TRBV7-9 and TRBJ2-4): DTGVSQNPRHKITKRGQNVTFRCDPISEHNRLYWYRQTLGQGPEFLTYFQNEAQLEKSRLLSDRFSAERPKGSFSTLEIQRTEQGDSAMYLCASSSSTARERNIQYFGAGTRLSVL.

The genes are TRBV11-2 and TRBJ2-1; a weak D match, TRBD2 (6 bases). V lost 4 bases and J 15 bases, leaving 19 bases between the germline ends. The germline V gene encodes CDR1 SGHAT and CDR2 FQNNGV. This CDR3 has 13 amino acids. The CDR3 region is CASSSNRESLLFF. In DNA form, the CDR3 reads TGTGCCAGCAGCTCGAATCGGGAGTCCTTGCTGTTCTTC.

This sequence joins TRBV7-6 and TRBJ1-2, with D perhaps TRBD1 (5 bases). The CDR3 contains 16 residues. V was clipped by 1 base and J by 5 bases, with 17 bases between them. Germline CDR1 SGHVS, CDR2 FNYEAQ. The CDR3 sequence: CASSLEVSGLQYGYTF. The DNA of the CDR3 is TGTGCCAGCAGCTTAGAGGTGTCGGGACTCCAATATGGCTACACCTTC.

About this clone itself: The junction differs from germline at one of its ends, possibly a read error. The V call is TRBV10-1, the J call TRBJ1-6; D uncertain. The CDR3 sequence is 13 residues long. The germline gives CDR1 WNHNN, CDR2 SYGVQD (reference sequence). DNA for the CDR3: TGTGGGTGGTCGTACCGAGCGAATTCACCCCTCCACTTT. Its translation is CGWSYRANSPLHF.

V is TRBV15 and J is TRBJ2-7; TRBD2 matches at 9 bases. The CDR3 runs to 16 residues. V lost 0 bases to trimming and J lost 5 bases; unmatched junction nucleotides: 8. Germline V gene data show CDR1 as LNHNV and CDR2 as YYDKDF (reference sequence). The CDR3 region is CATSRELAGGPHEQYF. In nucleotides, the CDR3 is TGTGCCACCAGCAGAGAATTGGCGGGAGGGCCTCACGAGCAGTACTTC.

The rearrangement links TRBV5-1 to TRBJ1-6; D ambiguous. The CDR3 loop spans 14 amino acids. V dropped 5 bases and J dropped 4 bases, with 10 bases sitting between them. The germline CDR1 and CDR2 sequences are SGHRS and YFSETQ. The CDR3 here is CASRDTSYNSPLHF. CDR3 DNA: TGCGCCAGCAGAGACACAAGTTATAATTCACCCCTCCACTTT. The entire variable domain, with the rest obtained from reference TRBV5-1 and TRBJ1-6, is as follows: KAGVTQTPRYLIKTRGQQVTLSCSPISGHRSVSWYQQTPGQGLQFLFEYFSETQRNKGNFPGRFSGRQFSNSRSEMNVSTLELGDSALYLCASRDTSYNSPLHFGNGTRLTVT.